Described below is a single T cell receptor beta chain sequence and its context. Antigen specificity is unknown. The source of the sample is a study of shared clonotypes between healthy human individuals. At the level of the study: A few men and two women, aged 18 to 49, were donors. Each donor's CD4 naive and CD4 memory cells filled three plates apiece, CD8 naive two, and CD8 memory one.

General observations from the study: Shared clonotypes across all four donors exceeded non-shared ones in generation probability.

Germline values: CDR1 SGHNT, CDR2 YYREEE (reference sequence). The ends were cut back, 4 bases at V and 0 bases at J, with 11 bases in the middle. This CDR3 contains 15 residues. Profiled with immunoSEQ multiplex PCR; TCRdb holds only in-frame clones, not every one. The table records approximately 720,000 clones, just over 90% of them present only once. Cells designated naive CD8 were CD45RO-negative and were positively selected for CCR7, with terminally differentiated effector memory CD45RA+ cells excluded. The chain carries TRBV5-4 and TRBJ1-5; D gene ambiguous. The sequence came from a man younger than 45 in good health. Source material: naive CD8+ T cells sorted from blood. The CDR3 protein is CASSDGETSNQPQHF. The DNA of the CDR3 is TGTGCCAGCAGCGATGGAGAGACTAGCAATCAGCCCCAGCATTTT.